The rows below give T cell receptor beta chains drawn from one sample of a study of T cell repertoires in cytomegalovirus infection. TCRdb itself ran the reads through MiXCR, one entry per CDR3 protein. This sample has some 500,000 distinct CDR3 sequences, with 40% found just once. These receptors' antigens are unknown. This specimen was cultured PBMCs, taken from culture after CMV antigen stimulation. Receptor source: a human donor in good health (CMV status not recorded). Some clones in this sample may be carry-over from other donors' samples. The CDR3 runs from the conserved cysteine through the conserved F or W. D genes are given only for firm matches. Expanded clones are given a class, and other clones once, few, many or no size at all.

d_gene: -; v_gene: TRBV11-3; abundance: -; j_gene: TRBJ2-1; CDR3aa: CASSRWGRYEQFF; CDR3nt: TGTGCCAGCAGTAGGTGGGGTAGGTATGAGCAGTTCTTC
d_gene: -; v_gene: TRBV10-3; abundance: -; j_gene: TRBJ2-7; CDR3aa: CAINRTGSKQYF; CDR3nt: TGTGCCATCAACAGGACGGGGAGCAAGCAGTACTTC
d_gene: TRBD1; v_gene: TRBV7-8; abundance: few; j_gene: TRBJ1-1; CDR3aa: CASSFGTGYTEAFF; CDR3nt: TGTGCCAGCAGCTTCGGGACAGGGTACACTGAAGCTTTCTTT
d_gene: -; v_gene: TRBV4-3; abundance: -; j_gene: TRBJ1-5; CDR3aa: CASSLQTVPESPQHF; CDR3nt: TGCGCCAGCAGCCTCCAGACAGTTCCGGAGAGTCCCCAGCATTTT
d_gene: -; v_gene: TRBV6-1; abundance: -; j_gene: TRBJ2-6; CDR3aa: CASSDQGSGANVLTF; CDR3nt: TGTGCCAGCAGTGATCAGGGCTCAGGGGCCAACGTCCTGACTTTC
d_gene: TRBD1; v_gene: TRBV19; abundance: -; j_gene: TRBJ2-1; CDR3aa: CASSNDRAEQFF; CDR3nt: TGTGCCAGTAGTAACGACAGGGCCGAGCAGTTCTTC
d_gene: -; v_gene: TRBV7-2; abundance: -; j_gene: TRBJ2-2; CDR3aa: CASSLALRPYGGELFF; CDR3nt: TGTGCCAGCAGCTTAGCGCTACGGCCTTACGGCGGGGAGCTGTTTTTT
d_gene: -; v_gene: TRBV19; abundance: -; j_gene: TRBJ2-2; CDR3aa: CASSIGGQYTGELFF; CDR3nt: TGTGCCAGTAGTATAGGAGGGCAGTACACCGGGGAGCTGTTTTTT
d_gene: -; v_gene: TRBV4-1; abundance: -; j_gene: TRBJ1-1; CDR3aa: CASSLPRILQGNTEAFF; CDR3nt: TGCGCCAGCAGCCTCCCGAGGATCCTACAGGGGAACACTGAAGCTTTCTTT
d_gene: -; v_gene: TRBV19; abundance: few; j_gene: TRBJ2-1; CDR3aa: CASNPFGAGPYNEQFF; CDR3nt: TGTGCCAGTAACCCCTTCGGCGCGGGGCCCTACAATGAGCAGTTCTTC
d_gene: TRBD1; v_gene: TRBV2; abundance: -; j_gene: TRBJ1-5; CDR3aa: CASSSPGQANQPQHF; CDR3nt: TGTGCCAGCAGTAGTCCGGGACAGGCAAATCAGCCCCAGCATTTT
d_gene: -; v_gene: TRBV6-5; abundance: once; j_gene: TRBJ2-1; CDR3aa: CASSYYQRGNEQFF; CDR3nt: TGTGCCAGCAGTTACTACCAGCGTGGGAATGAGCAGTTCTTC
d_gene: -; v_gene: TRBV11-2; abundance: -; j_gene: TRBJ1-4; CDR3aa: CASRTLGGGKLFF; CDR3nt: TGTGCCAGCAGGACCCTAGGCGGCGGAAAACTGTTTTTT
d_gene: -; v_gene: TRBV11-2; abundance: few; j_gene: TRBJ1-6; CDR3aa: CASSQLGSYNSPLHF; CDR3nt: TGTGCCAGCAGCCAACTAGGTTCCTATAATTCACCCCTCCACTTT
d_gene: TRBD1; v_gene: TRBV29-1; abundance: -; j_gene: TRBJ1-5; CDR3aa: CSVVGTVGQPQHF; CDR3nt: TGCAGCGTTGTGGGGACAGTTGGCCAGCCCCAGCATTTT
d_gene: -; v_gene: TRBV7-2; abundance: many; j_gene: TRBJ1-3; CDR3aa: CASSSGGNTIYF; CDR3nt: TGTGCCAGCAGCAGTGGGGGAAACACCATATATTTT
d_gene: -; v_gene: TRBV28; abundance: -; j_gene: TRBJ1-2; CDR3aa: CASSLSEGRVYGYTF; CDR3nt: TGTGCCAGCAGTCTGTCAGAGGGGCGGGTCTATGGCTACACCTTC
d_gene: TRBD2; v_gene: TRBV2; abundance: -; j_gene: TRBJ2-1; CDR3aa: CASSGKGGSYNEQFF; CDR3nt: TGTGCCAGCAGCGGAAAGGGAGGGTCCTACAATGAGCAGTTCTTC
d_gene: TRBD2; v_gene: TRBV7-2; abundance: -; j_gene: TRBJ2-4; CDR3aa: CASSERLATDIQYF; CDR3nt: TGTGCCAGCAGCGAAAGACTAGCTACAGACATTCAGTACTTC
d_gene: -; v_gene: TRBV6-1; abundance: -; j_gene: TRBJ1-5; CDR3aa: CASSLTGRPQHF; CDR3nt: TGTGCCAGCAGTTTAACCGGCCGGCCCCAGCATTTT
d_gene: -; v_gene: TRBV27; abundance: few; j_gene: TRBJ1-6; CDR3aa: CASSHRADPSSYNSPLHF; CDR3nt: TGTGCCAGCAGTCACAGGGCGGACCCGAGCTCCTATAATTCACCCCTCCACTTT
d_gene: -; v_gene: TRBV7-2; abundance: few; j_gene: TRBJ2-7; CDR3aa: CASSPPSVYEQYF; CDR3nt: TGTGCCAGCAGCCCCCCAAGTGTCTACGAGCAGTACTTC
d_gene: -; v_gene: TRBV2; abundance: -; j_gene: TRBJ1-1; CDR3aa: CASSIEMTEAFF; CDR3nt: TGTGCCAGCAGTATCGAGATGACTGAAGCTTTCTTT
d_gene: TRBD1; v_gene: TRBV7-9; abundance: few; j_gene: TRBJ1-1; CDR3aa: CASSLRGQPNTEAFF; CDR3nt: TGTGCCAGCAGCCTCCGGGGACAGCCAAACACTGAAGCTTTCTTT
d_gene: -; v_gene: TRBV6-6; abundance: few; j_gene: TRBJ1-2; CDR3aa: CASTGTNYGYTF; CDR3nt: TGTGCCTCCACGGGAACGAACTATGGCTACACCTTC
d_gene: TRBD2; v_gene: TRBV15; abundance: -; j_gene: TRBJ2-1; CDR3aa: CATSRRTSGNNEQFF; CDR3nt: TGTGCCACCAGCAGAAGGACTAGCGGAAACAATGAGCAGTTCTTC
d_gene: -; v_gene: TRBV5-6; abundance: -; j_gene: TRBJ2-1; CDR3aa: CASSLWRISYNEQFF; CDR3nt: TGTGCCAGCAGCTTGTGGCGGATCTCCTACAATGAGCAGTTCTTC
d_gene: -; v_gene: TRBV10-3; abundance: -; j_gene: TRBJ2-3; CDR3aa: CAIRAPGSSSTDTQYF; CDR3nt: TGTGCCATCAGAGCCCCGGGCTCTTCTAGCACAGATACGCAGTATTTT
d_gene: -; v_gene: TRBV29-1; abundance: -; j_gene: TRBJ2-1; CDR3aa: CSVDRRREWLYNEQFF; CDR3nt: TGCAGCGTTGATAGGCGTCGGGAATGGCTGTACAATGAGCAGTTCTTC
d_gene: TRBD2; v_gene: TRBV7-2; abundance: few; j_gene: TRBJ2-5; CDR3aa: CASSLGFVAGGETQYF; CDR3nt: TGTGCCAGCAGCTTAGGATTTGTAGCGGGGGGGGAGACCCAGTACTTC
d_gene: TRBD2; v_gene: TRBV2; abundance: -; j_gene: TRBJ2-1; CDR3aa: CASSVNPGGNEQFF; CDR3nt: TGTGCCAGCAGTGTGAATCCGGGGGGCAATGAGCAGTTCTTC
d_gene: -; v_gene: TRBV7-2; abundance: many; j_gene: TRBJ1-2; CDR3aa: CASSLATGPYYGYTF; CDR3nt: TGTGCCAGCAGCTTAGCCACCGGGCCTTACTATGGCTACACCTTC
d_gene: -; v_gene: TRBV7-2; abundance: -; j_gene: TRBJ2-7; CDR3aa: CASSISGSYEQYF; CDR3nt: TGTGCCAGCAGTATTAGCGGCTCCTACGAGCAGTACTTC